The text below deals with one TCR beta chain. Its target is unknown. The CDR3 length is 14 residues. Germline V gives CDR1 MNHEY, CDR2 SMNVEV (reference sequence). The libraries of TRB cDNA were prepared using 5' RACE with UMI labels. TCRdb reprocessed the 5' RACE reads, with one entry per CDR3 protein and no DNA. The table lists more than 75,000 distinct CDR3 sequences, with roughly 0.62% in the top ten. The data are from a study of CXCR3-negative and CXCR3-positive naive CD8 T cells. Findings and caveats of the study: Greater hydrophobicity was found in TRB CDR3s of CXCR3-positive naive cells than of CXCR3-negative naive cells.

The TCR sequence derives from a human donor in good health. Some clones in this sample may be carry-over from other donors' samples. The V and J genes are TRBV27 and TRBJ1-5; TCRdb picks TRBD1, but there is no DNA to check that call. The sequencing input was naive CXCR3+ CD8+ T cells from blood. Subset described: CD45RO-CCR7+CD27+CD95- naive CD8+ T cells expressing CXCR3 (TNR3+). This CDR3 reads CASSTGGNYQPQHF.